Below, 24 T cell receptor beta chains from the same sample are listed, as sequenced in a study of CD8 T cells in ankylosing spondylitis. Each CDR3 protein is one row after TCRdb ran MiXCR on the 5' RACE reads. The data show about 230,000 distinct CDR3 sequences, around 8% seen once. Specimen: blood, either unsorted or a sorted T cell fraction (not recorded which). The origin of the receptors is a female donor with ankylosing spondylitis or in good health (not recorded which).

This clonotype was found many times. V is TRBV28 and J is TRBJ2-7; D is undetermined. The CDR3 consists of 14 residues. The germline V and J ends were trimmed by 1 base and 3 bases, with 10 bases remaining between them. Germline CDR1 is MDHEN and CDR2 is SYDVKM. As DNA, the CDR3 is TGTGCCAGCAGTTTATCCGGAGTACTCTACGAGCAGTACTTC. Its protein product is CASSLSGVLYEQYF.

The rearrangement links TRBV18 to TRBJ2-1; no clear D. Trimming took off 10 bases at V and 0 bases at J, with 7 bases between the two ends. Germline V gene data show CDR1 as KGHSH and CDR2 as LQKENI. There are 12 residues in the CDR3. The CDR3 region is CATSDSYNEQFF. DNA for the CDR3: TGTGCCACCTCGGACTCCTACAATGAGCAGTTCTTC. The full variable domain, its missing parts supplied by reference TRBV18 and TRBJ2-1, is NAGVMQNPRHLVRRRGQEARLRCSPMKGHSHVYWYRQLPEEGLKFMVYLQKENIIDESGMPKERFSAEFPKEGPSILRIQQVVRGDSAAYFCATSDSYNEQFFGPGTRLTVL.

This clonotype has at least ten counts. The chain uses TRBV5-1 and TRBJ2-1, with 8 nucleotides matching TRBD2. Germline CDR1 and CDR2: SGHRS and YFSETQ. V shed 1 base, J shed 1 base, and the junction held 4 bases outside the gene matches. The CDR3 extends over 16 amino acids. CDR3 nucleotides: TGCGCCAGCAGCTTGAAACCGGGAGGGTCCTACAATGAGCAGTTCTTC. Protein product: CASSLKPGGSYNEQFF.

This clonotype was counted at least ten times. The chain joins TRBV7-6 to TRBJ1-6, with D maybe TRBD1 (5 bases). CDR1 and CDR2 (germline): SGHVS, FNYEAQ. Trimming shortened V by 5 bases and J by 7 bases, and 15 bases separated the two germline ends. CDR3 size: 15 residues. The CDR3 is CASSLSTDPNSPLHF. The CDR3 nucleotides are TGTGCCAGCAGCCTTTCGACAGACCCAAATTCACCCCTCCACTTT.

This clonotype came up many times. DNA for the CDR3: TGTGCCAGCAGCAACAGGTTAGATGGGGCCAACGTCCTGACTTTC. Protein: CASSNRLDGANVLTF. The chain carries TRBV6-1 and TRBJ2-6; weak D call: TRBD1 (5 bases). The CDR3 has 15 amino acids. Germline V lookup: CDR1 MNHNS, CDR2 SASEGT. Trimming took 6 bases from V and 3 from J, leaving 12 bases between them.

This clonotype occurred many times. This chain joins TRBV12-3 or TRBV12-4 and TRBJ1-4, with D maybe TRBD1 (6 bases). Trimming cost V 6 bases and J 8 bases, with 13 bases left between them. CDR3 length: 13 residues. CDR3 protein: CASREQGEEKLFF. DNA of the CDR3: TGTGCCAGCAGGGAACAGGGAGAGGAAAAACTGTTTTTT.

This clonotype occurred many times. The rearrangement links TRBV4-3 to TRBJ2-7, with 13 bases lining up with TRBD2. The CDR3 length is 16 residues. Germline CDR1 is LGHNA and CDR2 is YSLEER. The V gene end was trimmed by 1 base and the J gene end by 3 bases; junction bases not matched to a gene: 3. The CDR3 here is CASSQGTSGSVYEQYF. DNA for the CDR3: TGCGCCAGCAGCCAAGGGACTAGCGGGAGTGTCTACGAGCAGTACTTC.

There are many counts of this clonotype. The chain employs TRBV6-1 and TRBJ1-1; tentatively, D is TRBD1 (6 bases). With 5 bases removed from V and 1 base from J, the gap between germline ends came to 14 bases. The CDR3 sequence is 15 residues long. Germline V gene data show CDR1 as MNHNS and CDR2 as SASEGT. The CDR3 loop is CASSRGELRNTEAFF. The DNA of the CDR3 is TGTGCCAGCAGTAGGGGGGAGCTACGGAACACTGAAGCTTTCTTT.

This chain uses TRBV6-2 or TRBV6-3 with TRBJ2-7; TRBD2 aligns across 14 bases. The CDR3 is made up of 14 amino acids. J was trimmed by 9 bases and V by 6 bases; bases with no gene match: 7. Germline CDR1 reads MNHEY; CDR2 reads SVGEGT. Here the CDR3 DNA reads TGTGCCAGCAGCATTGGACTAGCGGGAGGCGCGCAGTACTTC. It is translated as CASSIGLAGGAQYF.

This clonotype was recorded at least ten times. The genes are TRBV20-1 and TRBJ2-3; 13 bases line up with TRBD2. Germline V CDR1 and CDR2: DFQATT, SNEGSKA (reference sequence). The CDR3 spans 15 residues. Trimming cost V 6 bases and J 4 bases; bases outside gene matches: 7. DNA of the CDR3: TGCAGTGCGAGGACTAGCGGGAGTTTTCCAGATACGCAGTATTTT. As protein: CSARTSGSFPDTQYF.

This clonotype was observed at least ten times. The chain carries TRBV5-1 and TRBJ2-1; TRBD2 aligns across 7 bases. Trimming cost V 0 bases and J 4 bases; bases outside gene matches: 7. Looked up from germline, CDR1 is SGHRS and CDR2 is YFSETQ. This CDR3 spans 16 amino acids. This CDR3 reads CASSLDSSGPYNEQFF. In nucleotides, the CDR3 is TGCGCCAGCAGCTTGGACTCTAGCGGTCCATACAATGAGCAGTTCTTC. The full variable domain, in which reference TRBV5-1 and TRBJ2-1 provide the parts outside the CDR3, is KAGVTQTPRYLIKTRGQQVTLSCSPISGHRSVSWYQQTPGQGLQFLFEYFSETQRNKGNFPGRFSGRQFSNSRSEMNVSTLELGDSALYLCASSLDSSGPYNEQFFGPGTRLTVL.

This clonotype showed up many times. The CDR3 spells CASSSSGTSTDTQYF. The DNA for the CDR3 is TGTGCCAGCAGTTCCAGCGGGACCAGCACAGATACGCAGTATTTT. The rearrangement uses TRBV6-5 and TRBJ2-3; TRBD2 agrees at 7 bases. With 4 bases clipped from V and 0 bases from J, the junction kept 4 bases outside the gene matches. Looked up from germline, CDR1 is MNHEY and CDR2 is SVGAGI. This CDR3 has 15 amino acids.

This clonotype appeared many times. This chain links TRBV11-2 with TRBJ2-4; 10 bases agree with TRBD1. This CDR3 has 17 amino acids. Germline CDR1 reads SGHAT; CDR2 reads FQNNGV. V lost 1 base to trimming and J lost 5 bases; unmatched junction nucleotides: 8. CDR3 residues: CASSLGHGTGAQNIQYF. As DNA, the CDR3 is TGTGCCAGCAGCTTAGGTCACGGGACAGGGGCCCAAAACATTCAGTACTTC.

The V call is TRBV20-1, the J call TRBJ2-1; D gene uncertain. The CDR3 covers 14 residues. The germline gives CDR1 DFQATT, CDR2 SNEGSKA (reference sequence). Trimming removed 3 bases at V and 0 bases at J, with 9 bases between. The CDR3 region has the DNA TGCAGTGCTAGGAGGTTAAGCTCCTACAATGAGCAGTTCTTC. This encodes CSARRLSSYNEQFF.

V usage is TRBV6-5 and J usage is TRBJ2-2; 14 nucleotides agree with TRBD2. CDR1 is MNHEY, CDR2 SVGAGI, per germline. The ends lost 4 bases at V and 8 bases at J; junction bases unmatched: 3. The CDR3 contains 15 residues. The CDR3 DNA sequence: TGTGCCAGCAGTTGGACTAGCGGGAGGAGTGGGGAGCTGTTTTTT. This translates into CASSWTSGRSGELFF.

This chain joins TRBV20-1 and TRBJ2-3; either TRBD1 or TRBD2 may fit D (5 bases each). Germline CDR1 DFQATT, CDR2 SNEGSKA (reference sequence). This CDR3 is built from 14 residues. V shed 6 bases and J shed 2 bases, with 15 bases lying between them. This chain's CDR3 is CSARGPLATDTQYF. CDR3 in DNA: TGCAGTGCAAGGGGACCCTTAGCCACAGATACGCAGTATTTT.

With respect to this clonotype: This clone may be a read error of a much larger clone one base away. The chain employs TRBV5-1 and TRBJ1-3; no reliable D call. The CDR3 consists of 15 residues. Germline-derived CDR1 and CDR2 are SGHRS and YFSETQ. The CDR3 DNA reads as TGCGGCAGCAGCTTAGGGTTTCTGAATGAAAACACCATATATTTT. As protein: CGSSLGFLNENTIYF.

This clonotype was seen at least ten times. The chain links TRBV5-1 to TRBJ1-2, with TRBD1 identical over 10 bases. Germline V gives CDR1 SGHRS, CDR2 YFSETQ. The V segment lost 4 bases and the J segment 7 bases; nucleotides outside the gene matches: 10. This CDR3 spans 15 amino acids. This chain's CDR3 is CASSGGQGFSGGYTF. The CDR3 DNA reads TGCGCCAGCAGCGGGGGACAGGGGTTTAGTGGTGGCTACACCTTC.

The chain joins TRBV6-2 or TRBV6-3 to TRBJ2-7; 9 nucleotides match TRBD2. Germline-derived CDR1 and CDR2 are MNHEY and SVGEGT. The CDR3 sequence is 14 residues long. Trimming removed 2 bases from V and 6 bases from J; junction bases left unmatched: 5. For the CDR3, the DNA is TGTGCCAGCAGTTACGGGACTAGCAACGGCGAGCAGTACTTC. It is translated as CASSYGTSNGEQYF.

The table lists this clonotype with many counts. The CDR3 region has the DNA TGCAGTGCTTATGACAGTTCCTACGAGCAGTACTTC. It translates to CSAYDSSYEQYF. J is TRBJ2-7 and V is TRBV20-1, with a weak D call TRBD1 (5 bases). Trimming left V 5 bases short and J 1 base short, with 9 bases between. Germline-derived CDR1 and CDR2 are DFQATT and SNEGSKA (reference sequence). CDR3 length: 12 amino acids.

Ten or more counts support this clonotype. The V call is TRBV25-1, the J call TRBJ2-3, with TRBD1 as a possible D gene (6 bases). CDR3 length equals 14 residues. CDR1 is MGHDK and CDR2 is SYGVNS in the germline V gene. V shed 8 bases and J shed 0 bases, with 12 bases lying between them. CDR3 sequence (DNA): TGTGCCAGCGCGCTTCAGGGGAGCACAGATACGCAGTATTTT. It specifies CASALQGSTDTQYF.

At least ten counts were recorded for this clonotype. This sequence joins TRBV19 and TRBJ2-2; D perhaps matches TRBD1 (5 bases). CDR1 is LNHDA, CDR2 SQIVND, per germline (reference sequence). There are 15 residues in the CDR3. Trimming shortened V by 3 bases and J by 10 bases, and 18 bases separated the two germline ends. CDR3 bases: TGTGCCAGTAGTATGCAGGGAATAATAACAGAGGAGCTGTTTTTT. This gives the protein CASSMQGIITEELFF. Variable domain in full (rest from reference TRBV19 and TRBJ2-2): DGGITQSPKYLFRKEGQNVTLSCEQNLNHDAMYWYRQDPGQGLRLIYYSQIVNDFQKGDIAEGYSVSREKKESFPLTVTSAQKNPTAFYLCASSMQGIITEELFFGEGSRLTVL.

The rearrangement links TRBV7-2 to TRBJ2-3; 9 bases map to TRBD2. Germline CDR1 and CDR2: SGHTA and FQGNSA. The length of the CDR3 is 16 residues. Trimming removed 2 bases from V and 5 bases from J; junction bases left unmatched: 8. The CDR3 bases are TGTGCCAGCAGCTTACGTAGCGGGAGAGGGGGAGATACGCAGTATTTT. It codes for CASSLRSGRGGDTQYF.

This clonotype was recorded many times. The V and J genes are TRBV7-2 and TRBJ2-5; D is unclear. Germline assignment: CDR1 SGHTA and CDR2 FQGNSA. The CDR3 runs 15 residues. V lost 4 bases and J lost 1, with 13 bases in between. The CDR3 region is CASSWIAHAQETQYF. CDR3 bases: TGTGCCAGCAGCTGGATCGCTCATGCCCAAGAGACCCAGTACTTC.